The clone carrying this TCR beta chain was recorded many times. What it recognizes is unknown. No DNA is shown, since the ends of the CDR3 on it are uncertain; the CDR3 is the one TCRdb lists. A total of 14 residues make up the CDR3, ends included. The sample originates from a study of blood T cells in healthy people across ages. Next came a second PCR, run for about 7 to 12 cycles, which used a sample-barcoded 5' primer along with a J-beta primer mix. TCRdb reprocessed the 5' RACE reads with MiXCR, giving one entry per CDR3 protein. The sample shows about 930,000 distinct CDR3 sequences, roughly 29% of them seen only once. Study findings and constraints: As age increased, TCR beta diversity per million T cells fell in a roughly linear fashion.

The same data also contributed to another study, on T cells of mothers and their children. That work states: Five or six children and their three healthy Caucasian mothers were the donors. Several million TCR beta reads per child versus over 9 million per mother.

The specimen sequenced was blood. The chain is built from TRBV21-1 and TRBJ2-7. TRBV21-1 is a listed pseudogene. The receptor was isolated from a middle-aged woman in good health. This chain's CDR3 is CASSKSYVCYEQYF.